This T cell receptor beta chain was captured by sequencing in a study of cytomegalovirus exposure and HLA in healthy donors. Study as a whole: Later analysis reported that the 120 or so validation repertoires shared the platform of the roughly 680 first-cohort repertoires.

Germline V gene data show CDR1 as DFQATT and CDR2 as SNEGSKA (reference sequence). The CDR3 totals 11 residues. V lost 6 bases and J 4 bases, leaving 8 bases between the germline ends. Some clones are missing from TCRdb's copy, which holds only in-frame ones; the method was immunoSEQ multiplex PCR. The table has 130,000 to 150,000 clones, more than 80% seen once. This clonotype originated in a young woman in good health and CMV-seropositive. The specimen sequenced was PBMCs. The rearrangement links TRBV20-1 to TRBJ2-3; no firm D call. The CDR3 region is CSALRSDTQYF. The CDR3 coding sequence is TGCAGTGCGCTACGATCAGATACGCAGTATTTT.